The 7 T cell receptor beta chains below all came from one sample that was sequenced in a study of a mutant IDH1 vaccine in newly diagnosed glioma. Only in-frame clones appear in the TCRdb table, and some are missing; sequencing was by immunoSEQ multiplex PCR. The table records some 55,000 clones, about 90% of them present only once. Described time point: week 5, during vaccination. Vaccinated patients received 300 ug of mutant IDH1 20-mer peptide per dose, with topical imiquimod. No cognate antigen is known for these TCRs. The sample was PBMCs, taken from a glioma patient whose treatment included an IDH1 peptide vaccine. These receptors all come from a woman in her 40s with glioma.

The gene calls are TRBV19 and TRBJ2-1, with 7 bases lining up with TRBD2. The CDR3 has 17 amino acids. Germline V gene sequence: CDR1 LNHDA, CDR2 SQIVND (reference sequence). V was clipped by 2 bases and J by 4 bases; unmatched bases: 11. The CDR3 DNA sequence: TGTGCCAGTAGTATACTACGATCGGGGGGACCGTACAATGAGCAGTTCTTC. It codes for CASSILRSGGPYNEQFF.

The chain recombines TRBV28 with TRBJ2-5; D unresolved. This CDR3 has 15 residues. Deletions cut 2 bases from V and 5 bases from J, with 15 bases between. The germline V gene has CDR1 MDHEN and CDR2 SYDVKM. This CDR3 reads CASSLKGASLETQYF. The CDR3, as DNA: TGTGCCAGCAGTTTAAAAGGCGCCAGTCTGGAGACCCAGTACTTC.

The gene calls are TRBV6-5 and TRBJ1-5; D is ambiguous. Germline V gene lookup returns CDR1 MNHEY and CDR2 SVGAGI. The CDR3 is 13 amino acids. Trimming took off 8 bases at V and 2 bases at J, with 10 bases between the two ends. The CDR3 DNA follows: TGTGCCAGCCGGGGAGGCCGCAATCAGCCCCAGCATTTT. Protein product: CASRGGRNQPQHF.

This chain uses TRBV5-1 with TRBJ2-7; 10 bases match TRBD2. The germline V gene has CDR1 SGHRS and CDR2 YFSETQ. With V trimmed by 0 bases and J by 2 bases, 5 bases remained unmatched. This CDR3 has 16 residues. The CDR3 spells CASSLVLAGDPYEQYF. CDR3 DNA: TGCGCCAGCAGCTTGGTCCTAGCGGGAGACCCCTACGAGCAGTACTTC.

The rearrangement links TRBV6-5 to TRBJ2-3; 10 bases line up with TRBD2. The V gene's germline CDR1 is MNHEY and CDR2 SVGAGI. J lost 6 bases, V lost 2 bases, and 8 bases had no gene match. This CDR3 spans 16 amino acids. The CDR3 DNA reads TGTGCCAGCAGTTACCAGCTAGCGGGGGAGGGTGATACGCAGTATTTT. This gives the protein CASSYQLAGEGDTQYF.

J is TRBJ2-2 and V is TRBV27, with D uncertain. Germline loops: CDR1 MNHEY, CDR2 SMNVEV (reference sequence). Deletions cut 3 bases from V and 1 base from J, with 12 bases between. This CDR3 is built from 16 residues. The CDR3 sequence: CASSFLRSRNTGELFF. Here the CDR3 DNA reads TGTGCCAGCAGTTTCTTAAGGAGCCGGAACACCGGGGAGCTGTTTTTT.

This chain uses TRBV4-2 with TRBJ1-3, with D maybe TRBD1 (5 bases). Trimming cost V 4 bases and J 4 bases, with 14 bases left between them. Germline V lookup: CDR1 LGHNA, CDR2 YNFKEQ. The CDR3 contains 15 residues. The CDR3 is CASSRARDQGNTIYF. The CDR3 bases are TGTGCCAGCAGCCGCGCTCGGGACCAAGGAAACACCATATATTTT.